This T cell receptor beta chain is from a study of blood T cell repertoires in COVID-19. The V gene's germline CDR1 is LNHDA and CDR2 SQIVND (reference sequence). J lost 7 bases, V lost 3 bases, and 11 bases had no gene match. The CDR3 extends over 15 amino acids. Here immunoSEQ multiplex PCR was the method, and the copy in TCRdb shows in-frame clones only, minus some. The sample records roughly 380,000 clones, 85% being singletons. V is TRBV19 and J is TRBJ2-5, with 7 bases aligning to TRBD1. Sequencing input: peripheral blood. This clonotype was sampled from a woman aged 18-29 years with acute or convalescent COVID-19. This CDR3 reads CASSIIFRYRGTQYF. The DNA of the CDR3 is TGTGCCAGTAGTATCATATTCCGGTACAGGGGGACCCAGTACTTC.